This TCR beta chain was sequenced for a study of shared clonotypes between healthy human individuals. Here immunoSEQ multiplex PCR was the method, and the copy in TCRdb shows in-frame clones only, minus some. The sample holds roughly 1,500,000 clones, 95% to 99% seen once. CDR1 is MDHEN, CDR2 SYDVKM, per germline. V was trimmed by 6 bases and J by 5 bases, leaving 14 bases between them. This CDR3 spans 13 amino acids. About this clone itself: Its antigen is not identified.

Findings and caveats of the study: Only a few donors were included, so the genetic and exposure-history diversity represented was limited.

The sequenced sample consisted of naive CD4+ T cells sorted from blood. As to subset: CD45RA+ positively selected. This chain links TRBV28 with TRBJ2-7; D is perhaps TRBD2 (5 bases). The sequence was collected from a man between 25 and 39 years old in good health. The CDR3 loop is CASRGITRDEQYF. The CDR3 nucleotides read TGTGCCAGCAGGGGGATTACGAGGGACGAGCAGTACTTC.